A single sample gave rise to the 24 T cell receptor beta chains below, sequenced in a study of T cell repertoires in cytomegalovirus infection. TCRdb passed the reads through MiXCR, listing each CDR3 protein once. The table includes roughly 60,000 distinct CDR3 sequences, roughly 34% detected once. These receptors' antigens are unknown. The sample taken for sequencing was PBMCs, sequenced either directly or after in vitro stimulation (not recorded which). The receptors derive from a human donor in good health (CMV status not recorded). Some clones in this sample may be carry-over from other donors' samples.

The chain is built from TRBV11-2 and TRBJ2-5; 9 positions match TRBD2. CDR1 and CDR2 (germline): SGHAT, FQNNGV. V was pared by 5 bases and J by 5 bases, with 9 bases of the junction left unmatched. This CDR3 has 15 residues. For the CDR3, the DNA is TGTGCCAGCAGCCCGACTAGCGGCACGAGGGAGACCCAGTACTTC. Amino acid sequence: CASSPTSGTRETQYF.

The V call is TRBV27, the J call TRBJ2-5; D is ambiguous. Germline V gene sequence: CDR1 MNHEY, CDR2 SMNVEV (reference sequence). V was trimmed by 1 base and J by 5 bases, leaving 8 bases between them. The CDR3 extends over 13 amino acids. The CDR3 sequence is CASSLFPDETQYF. CDR3 DNA sequence: TGTGCCAGCAGTTTATTTCCTGACGAGACCCAGTACTTC.

The chain uses TRBV5-8 and TRBJ1-1, with no clear D. The germline CDR1 and CDR2 sequences are SGHTS and YDEGEE. The CDR3 extends over 15 amino acids. V was trimmed by 2 bases and J by 2 bases, leaving 13 bases between them. As DNA, the CDR3 is TGTGCCAGCAGCTTCCCAGGAGGGTTTAACACTGAAGCTTTCTTT. This codes for CASSFPGGFNTEAFF. The variable domain in full, completed from reference TRBV5-8 and TRBJ1-1, reads EAGVTQSPTHLIKTRGQQATLRCSPISGHTSVYWYQQALGLGLQFLLWYDEGEERNRGNFPPRFSGRQFPNYSSELNVNALELEDSALYLCASSFPGGFNTEAFFGQGTRLTVV.

This clonotype was recorded a few times. J is TRBJ1-2 and V is TRBV6-1; 7 bases map to TRBD1. CDR3 size: 13 residues. V lost 7 bases, J lost 3 bases, and 5 bases stayed unmatched. Germline V CDR1 and CDR2: MNHNS, SASEGT. The CDR3 reads CASTRTGDYGYTF. CDR3 DNA: TGTGCCAGCACCCGGACAGGAGACTATGGCTACACCTTC.

The gene calls are TRBV12-3 or TRBV12-4 and TRBJ1-1, with 7 bases lining up with TRBD1. CDR3 size: 14 residues. V lost 4 bases, J lost 0 bases, and 2 bases stayed unmatched. The CDR3 is CASSSTGVNTEAFF. CDR3 DNA sequence: TGTGCCAGCAGTTCAACAGGGGTGAACACTGAAGCTTTCTTT.

This clonotype has ten or more counts. The chain couples TRBV4-1 to TRBJ2-3; 8 bases map to TRBD2. V shed 4 bases, J shed 2 bases, and the junction held 8 bases outside the gene matches. The germline gives CDR1 MGHRA, CDR2 YSYEKL. The CDR3 covers 16 residues. CDR3 region: CASSLPGAGVTDTQYF. The CDR3 DNA follows: TGCGCCAGCAGCCTTCCCGGAGCGGGAGTCACAGATACGCAGTATTTT.

The J gene is TRBJ2-5, the V gene TRBV5-4; a possible D gene is TRBD1 (6 bases). This CDR3 comprises 15 residues. V lost 4 bases to trimming and J lost 2 bases, with 15 bases between them. Looked up from germline, CDR1 is SGHNT and CDR2 is YYREEE (reference sequence). In DNA form, the CDR3 reads TGTGCCAGCAGCCCCGTCGACAGGCGACAAGAGACCCAGTACTTC. Translated: CASSPVDRRQETQYF.

A few counts support this clonotype. The chain carries TRBV6-1 and TRBJ1-2; possible D gene TRBD1, 5 bases. V was pared by 7 bases and J by 4 bases, with 16 bases between. This CDR3 region has 14 residues. CDR1 MNHNS and CDR2 SASEGT come from the germline V gene. The CDR3: CASTLRLGVYGYTF. The DNA of the CDR3 is TGTGCCAGCACTCTGCGATTGGGGGTCTATGGCTACACCTTC.

Only a few counts were recorded for this clonotype. J is TRBJ2-7 and V is TRBV27; 7 bases agree with TRBD1. The CDR3 loop spans 14 amino acids. Trimming took 3 bases from V and 0 from J; bases not matched to a gene: 2. CDR1 is MNHEY, CDR2 SMNVEV, per germline (reference sequence). The CDR3 protein is CASSFRGYSYEQYF. The CDR3 DNA sequence: TGTGCCAGCAGTTTCAGGGGGTACTCCTACGAGCAGTACTTC.

The table lists this clonotype with many counts. The chain combines TRBV7-2 with TRBJ1-5; D is undetermined. The V end was cut by 9 bases, the J end by 3 bases, with 9 bases between. This CDR3 spans 12 amino acids. Germline V CDR1 and CDR2: SGHTA, FQGNSA. The CDR3 spells CARGVNNQPQHF. As DNA, the CDR3 is TGTGCCAGGGGAGTTAACAATCAGCCCCAGCATTTT.

This clonotype appeared a few times. The chain has TRBV2 and TRBJ2-5, with D hard to call. Germline V lookup: CDR1 SNHLY, CDR2 FYNNEI. Trimming stripped 4 bases from V and 0 bases from J, with 3 bases between. CDR3 length equals 12 residues. CDR3 nucleotides: TGTGCCAGCAGTGGGGACCAAGAGACCCAGTACTTC. Translating gives CASSGDQETQYF. The full variable domain, with the rest looked up from reference TRBV2 and TRBJ2-5, is EPEVTQTPSHQVTQMGQEVILRCVPISNHLYFYWYRQILGQKVEFLVSFYNNEISEKSEIFDDQFSVERPDGSNFTLKIRSTKLEDSAMYFCASSGDQETQYFGPGTRLLVL.

This clonotype has just a few counts. This chain connects TRBV18 to TRBJ2-5; TRBD2 aligns across 7 bases. Germline V gives CDR1 KGHSH, CDR2 LQKENI. The trim removed 5 bases at V and 4 bases at J, leaving 4 bases unmatched. This CDR3 has 13 amino acids. This CDR3 reads CASSASGGETQYF. For the CDR3, the DNA is TGTGCCAGCTCAGCTAGCGGCGGAGAGACCCAGTACTTC.

This sequence joins TRBV12-3 or TRBV12-4 and TRBJ2-7; the D gene is possibly TRBD1 (6 bases). This CDR3 spans 15 amino acids. V was trimmed by 6 bases and J by 2 bases, leaving 17 bases between them. CDR3 region: CASSPPNRDTYEQYF. The CDR3 DNA reads TGTGCCAGCAGCCCACCAAACAGGGACACCTACGAGCAGTACTTC.

The V gene is TRBV2, the J gene TRBJ1-5; no clear D. V was clipped by 1 base and J by 0 bases, with 7 bases between them. Germline V lookup: CDR1 SNHLY, CDR2 FYNNEI. The CDR3 runs 15 residues. The CDR3 bases are TGTGCCAGCAGTGAAGTCCTATATAGCAATCAGCCCCAGCATTTT. It translates to CASSEVLYSNQPQHF.

The CDR3 region is CASSFLTGELFF. The CDR3 region has the DNA TGTGCCAGCAGCTTCCTGACCGGGGAGCTGTTTTTT. This rearrangement joins TRBV7-2 to TRBJ2-2; D not certain. The CDR3 extends over 12 amino acids. CDR1 is SGHTA, CDR2 FQGNSA, per germline. V was shortened by 3 bases and J by 5 bases, with 4 bases between the two germline ends. Based on the CDR3 plus reference TRBV7-2 and TRBJ2-2, the full variable domain is GAGVSQSPSNKVTEKGKDVELRCDPISGHTALYWYRQSLGQGLEFLIYFQGNSAPDKSGLPSDRFSAERTGGSVSTLTIQRTQQEDSAVYLCASSFLTGELFFGEGSRLTVL.

J is TRBJ2-1 and V is TRBV5-6; no clear D gene. The germline CDR1 and CDR2 sequences are SGHDT and YYEEEE. There are 13 residues in the CDR3. Trimming left V 4 bases short and J 3 bases short, with 8 bases between. The CDR3 loop reads CASSRDIYNEQFF. CDR3 DNA: TGTGCCAGCAGCCGTGACATCTACAATGAGCAGTTCTTC.

Only one count was recorded for this clonotype. The chain recombines TRBV20-1 with TRBJ1-2; no firm D call. Trimming stripped 3 bases from V and 3 bases from J, with 8 bases between. Germline V gene sequence: CDR1 DFQATT, CDR2 SNEGSKA (reference sequence). The CDR3 spans 12 residues. The CDR3 is CSASRGDYGYTF. CDR3 DNA: TGCAGTGCTAGTCGGGGAGACTATGGCTACACCTTC.

The J gene is TRBJ2-1, the V gene TRBV19; 10 bases are a match to TRBD2. The CDR3 has 14 residues. The germline V gene has CDR1 LNHDA and CDR2 SQIVND (reference sequence). The V gene end was trimmed by 10 bases and the J gene end by 4 bases; junction bases not matched to a gene: 7. The CDR3 loop reads CATIAGGSYNEQFF. In DNA form, the CDR3 reads TGTGCCACCATAGCGGGAGGTAGTTACAATGAGCAGTTCTTC.

This clonotype has a handful of counts. The V gene is TRBV20-1, the J gene TRBJ2-3; D not certain. CDR1 and CDR2 from the germline V gene are DFQATT and SNEGSKA (reference sequence). CDR3 length: 13 residues. The V and J ends lost 4 bases and 3 bases respectively, with 11 bases between them. CDR3 sequence reads: CSAKDTVTDTQYF. In nucleotides, the CDR3 is TGCAGTGCTAAGGATACAGTGACAGATACGCAGTATTTT.

This clonotype was observed many times. The chain is built from TRBV12-3 or TRBV12-4 and TRBJ2-5; D is undetermined. The CDR3 is made up of 12 amino acids. Trimming removed 7 bases from V and 0 bases from J, with 6 bases in between. The CDR3 sequence: CASTSNQETQYF. DNA for the CDR3: TGTGCCAGCACGAGCAACCAAGAGACCCAGTACTTC.

The chain is built from TRBV27 and TRBJ2-4; D is uncertain. The CDR3 has 13 amino acids. Germline V gene data show CDR1 as MNHEY and CDR2 as SMNVEV (reference sequence). V was cut by 3 bases and J by 9 bases, with 12 bases left in between. CDR3 sequence reads: CASSLGRSGIQYF. Here the CDR3 DNA reads TGTGCCAGCAGTTTGGGTAGGTCGGGCATTCAGTACTTC.

This chain connects TRBV19 to TRBJ2-2, with 8 bases identical to TRBD1. The length of the CDR3 is 15 residues. The trim removed 7 bases at V and 6 bases at J, leaving 10 bases unmatched. Germline V gene sequence: CDR1 LNHDA, CDR2 SQIVND (reference sequence). The CDR3 DNA reads TGTGCCAGTACCAACCGGGACAGGTTGGCCGGGGAGCTGTTTTTT. Protein: CASTNRDRLAGELFF. Drawing the rest from reference TRBV19 and TRBJ2-2, the complete variable domain is DGGITQSPKYLFRKEGQNVTLSCEQNLNHDAMYWYRQDPGQGLRLIYYSQIVNDFQKGDIAEGYSVSREKKESFPLTVTSAQKNPTAFYLCASTNRDRLAGELFFGEGSRLTVL.

The table lists this clonotype with a few counts. The chain joins TRBV7-6 to TRBJ2-1, with 9 positions matching TRBD2. Germline trimming cut 4 bases from V and 4 bases from J; bases unmatched to any gene: 14. Germline assignment: CDR1 SGHVS and CDR2 FNYEAQ. This CDR3 is built from 18 residues. CDR3: CASSWGNLAGTLYNEQFF. DNA for the CDR3: TGTGCCAGCAGCTGGGGCAATCTAGCGGGGACACTATACAATGAGCAGTTCTTC.

In its sample, this clonotype was seen a few times. The genes are TRBV28 and TRBJ2-7; 10 nucleotides line up with TRBD2. CDR1 is MDHEN and CDR2 is SYDVKM in the germline V gene. Trimming took 7 bases from V and 5 from J; bases not matched to a gene: 5. This CDR3 contains 13 residues. CDR3 nucleotide sequence: TGTGCCAGCAACCGGGGACTAGCGAACGAGCAGTACTTC. Translated: CASNRGLANEQYF.